This T cell receptor beta chain comes out of a study of chemoradiotherapy in HPV16-positive cancers. Study information: Two HPV16-positive patients' cells yielded candidate HPV-specific clones and common motifs.

Deletions cut 6 bases from V and 3 bases from J, with 14 bases between. CDR1 SNHLY and CDR2 FYNNEI come from the germline V gene. This CDR3 is built from 14 residues. Here immunoSEQ multiplex PCR was the method, and the copy in TCRdb shows in-frame clones only, minus some. The sample records some 11,000 clones, around 73% being singletons. Collection of the sample occurred from a patient who underwent chemoradiotherapy. The source of this sequence is a human donor with HPV-associated anogenital cancer. The chain links TRBV2 to TRBJ1-1; weak D call: TRBD1 (6 bases). The CDR3 DNA reads TGTGCCAGCAGGACAGGACGTTTTGACACTGAAGCTTTCTTT. Residues: CASRTGRFDTEAFF.